This TCR beta chain emerged from a study of OX40 agonist ivuxolimab in advanced cancers. Overall study: The treatment was a fully human IgG2 OX40 agonist, ivuxolimab. The dose of intravenous ivuxolimab that patients received every 2 weeks ranged from 0.01 to 10 mg/kg.

CDR1 and CDR2 from the germline V gene are SGHTA and FQGNSA. The trim removed 5 bases at V and 1 base at J, leaving 5 bases unmatched. This CDR3 contains 15 residues. The method was immunoSEQ multiplex PCR; TCRdb's version includes in-frame clones alone and lacks a portion of them. The data hold around 30,000 clones, with about nine tenths observed a single time. The sequence was obtained from an adult with an advanced solid tumor such as melanoma, head and neck, liver or kidney cancer. This chain connects TRBV7-2 to TRBJ2-7, with 10 bases lining up with TRBD1. The material sequenced was CD4+ or CD8+ T cells sorted from blood, taken in a trial of the OX40 agonist ivuxolimab. CDR3 DNA sequence: TGTGCCAGCAGCCGACCGGGACAGGGGTCCTACGAGCAGTACTTC. This translates into CASSRPGQGSYEQYF.